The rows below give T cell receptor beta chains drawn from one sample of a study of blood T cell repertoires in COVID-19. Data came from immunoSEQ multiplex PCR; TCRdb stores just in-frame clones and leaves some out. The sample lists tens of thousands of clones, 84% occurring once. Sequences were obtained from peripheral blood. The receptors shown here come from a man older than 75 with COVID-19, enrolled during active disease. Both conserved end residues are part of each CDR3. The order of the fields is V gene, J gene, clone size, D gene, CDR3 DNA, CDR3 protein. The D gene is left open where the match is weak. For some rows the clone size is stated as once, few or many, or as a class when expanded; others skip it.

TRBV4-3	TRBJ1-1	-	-	TGCGCCAGCAGCCAAGCAGGGGCGAACACTGAAGCTTTCTTT	CASSQAGANTEAFF
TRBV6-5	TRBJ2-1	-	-	TGTGCCAGCAGCTCGGACTGGTCGGGGTACAATGAGCAGTTCTTC	CASSSDWSGYNEQFF
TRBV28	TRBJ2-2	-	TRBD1	TGTGCCATCGACAGGGCGAACACCGGGGAGCTGTTTTTT	CAIDRANTGELFF
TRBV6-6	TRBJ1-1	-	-	TGTGCCAGCAGCCCAGGGTTACAGAACACTGAAGCTTTCTTT	CASSPGLQNTEAFF
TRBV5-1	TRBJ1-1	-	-	TGCGCCAGCAGCTTGCTCAGGGGGAACACTGAAGCTTTCTTT	CASSLLRGNTEAFF
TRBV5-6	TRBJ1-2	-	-	TGTGCCAGCAGCTTGGGACAGACTCTCTATTCCGGCTACACCTTC	CASSLGQTLYSGYTF
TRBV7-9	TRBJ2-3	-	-	TGTGCCAGCAGCGGTGAGGGCACAGATACGCAGTATTTT	CASSGEGTDTQYF
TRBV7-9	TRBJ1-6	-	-	TGTGCCAGCAGCCCCGGGAGGACGTCTTCACCCCTCCACTTT	CASSPGRTSSPLHF
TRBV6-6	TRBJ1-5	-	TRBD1	TGTGCCAGCAGGGATCCGGGACAGGGAAATCAGCCCCAGCATTTT	CASRDPGQGNQPQHF
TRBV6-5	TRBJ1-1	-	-	TGTGCCAGCGGGCGCGCCGGCGTCTTGAACACTGAAGCTTTCTTT	CASGRAGVLNTEAFF
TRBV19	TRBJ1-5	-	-	TGTGCCAGTACCCCCACCACCAGGCAGCCCCAGCATTTT	CASTPTTRQPQHF
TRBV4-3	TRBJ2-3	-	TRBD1	TGCGCCAGCAGCCAGGACAGGGAGATAGATACGCAGTATTTT	CASSQDREIDTQYF
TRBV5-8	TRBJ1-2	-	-	TGTGCCAGCAGCTTATTATCAGGGCGGATTAGCTATGGCTACACCTTC	CASSLLSGRISYGYTF
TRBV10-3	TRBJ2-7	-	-	TGTGCCATCATGGGCAGCAGCTCCTACGAGCAGTACTTC	CAIMGSSSYEQYF
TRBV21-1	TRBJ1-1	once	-	TGTGCCAGAGAGGGAGGGCGGAACACTGAAGCTTTCTTT	CAREGGRNTEAFF
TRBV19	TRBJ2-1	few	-	TGTGCCAGTAGTAACGGGAGAGGAAGTGGGAATGAGCAGTTCTTC	CASSNGRGSGNEQFF
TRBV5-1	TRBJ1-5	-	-	TGCGCCAGCAGCCCGGGGACCGCCCTGGGGGGACCCCAGCATTTT	CASSPGTALGGPQHF
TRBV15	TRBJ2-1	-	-	TGTGCCACCAGCAGAGATCGGTCGAGCTCCTACAATGAGCAGTTCTTC	CATSRDRSSSYNEQFF
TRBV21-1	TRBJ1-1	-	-	TGTGCCAGCAGCAAACTGGACAGGGGGCTAACTGAAGCTTTCTTT	CASSKLDRGLTEAFF
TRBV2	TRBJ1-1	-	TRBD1	TGTGCCAGCGAAACCCAGGGGGCGCGGGGCAAGAAGAACACTGAAGCTTTCTTT	CASETQGARGKKNTEAFF
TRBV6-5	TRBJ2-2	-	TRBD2	TGTGCCAGCAGTTACGCTAGCGGGAGTAGGGAGCTGTTTTTT	CASSYASGSRELFF
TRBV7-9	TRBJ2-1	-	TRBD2	TGTGCCAGCAGCTCCGGGACTAGCGGTCACTCCTACAATGAGCAGTTCTTC	CASSSGTSGHSYNEQFF
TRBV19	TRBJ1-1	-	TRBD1	TGTGCCAGTAGTATCAGACAGGGGGACACTGAAGCTTTCTTT	CASSIRQGDTEAFF
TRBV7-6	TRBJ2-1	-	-	TGTGCCAGCAGCTTTGACTATTCCTCCTACAATGAGCAGTTCTTC	CASSFDYSSYNEQFF
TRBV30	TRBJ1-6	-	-	TGTGCCTTCGAGAGCTCCTATAATTCACCCCTCCACTTT	CAFESSYNSPLHF
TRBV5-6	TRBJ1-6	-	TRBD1	TGTGCCAGCAGCCCCCGGGACAGGGTAAATTCACCCCTCCACTTT	CASSPRDRVNSPLHF
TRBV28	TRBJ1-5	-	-	TGTGCCAGCATCACCCCCAGCGGACGAAATCAGCCCCAGCATTTT	CASITPSGRNQPQHF
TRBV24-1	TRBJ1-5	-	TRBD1	TGTGCCACCAGTGATCCGGGGACAGGGGGCCTGAATCAGCCCCAGCATTTT	CATSDPGTGGLNQPQHF
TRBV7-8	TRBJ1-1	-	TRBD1	TGTGCCAGCAGCTTTGGACAGGGGGAAGGGACTGAAGCTTTCTTT	CASSFGQGEGTEAFF
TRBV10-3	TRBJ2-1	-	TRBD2	TGTGCCATCAGTGAGATCAGCGGGAGTGGGAATGAGCAGTTCTTC	CAISEISGSGNEQFF
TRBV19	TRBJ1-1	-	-	TGTGCCAGTAGTGAACGGGGGGGATCGAACACTGAAGCTTTCTTT	CASSERGGSNTEAFF
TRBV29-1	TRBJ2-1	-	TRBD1	TGCAGCTTCCTCGGACAGGGGGCCATAGCGGGGGTTTCAGTCTCCTACAATGAGCAGTTCTTC	CSFLGQGAIAGVSVSYNEQFF
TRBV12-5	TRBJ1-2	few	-	TGTGCTAGTGGCTCAAGGGGGAGTGGCTACACCTTC	CASGSRGSGYTF
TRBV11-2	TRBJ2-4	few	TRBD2	TGTGCCAGCAGCTTAGGGGGCGGGGGGTCCCCTTTGCGCAAAAACATTCAGTACTTC	CASSLGGGGSPLRKNIQYF
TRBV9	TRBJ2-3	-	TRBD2	TGTGCCAGCAGCGTAGTGGCTAGCGGGGGGGCAGGGGATACGCAGTATTTT	CASSVVASGGAGDTQYF
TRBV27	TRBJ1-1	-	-	TGTGCCAGCAGTTTATGGGGCAGGGAGGCCACTGAAGCTTTCTTT	CASSLWGREATEAFF
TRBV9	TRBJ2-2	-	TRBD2	TGTGCCAGCAGCGGGCTAGCGGGAGGCACCGGGGAGCTGTTTTTT	CASSGLAGGTGELFF
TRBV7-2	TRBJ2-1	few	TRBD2	TGTGCCAGCAGCTTAGAATTTGCGGGAGGGCTCGGTGGTGGCAATGAGCAGTTCTTC	CASSLEFAGGLGGGNEQFF
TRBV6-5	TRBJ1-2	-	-	TGTGCCAGCAGTTCCGGGGGAAGTGGCTATGGCTACACCTTC	CASSSGGSGYGYTF